This T cell receptor beta chain emerged from a study of CD8+CD57+ T cells in acquired aplastic anemia. The study's findings and limits: It was found that nearly 30 CD8+ CDR3 sequences were shared between patients and controls. Researchers reported that CD8+ Simpson's diversity was not significantly different in patients versus controls.

Only patients with CD8+CD57+ cell expansion on flow cytometry were chosen for sequencing. In all patients, the disease was severe acquired aplastic anemia. Therapy had not been given to patients before blood sampling. Note on this clonotype: The antigen remains undetermined.

The CDR3 runs 12 residues. V was clipped by 5 bases and J by 12 bases; unmatched bases: 10. Germline loops: CDR1 SGHKS, CDR2 YYEKEE (reference sequence). TCR beta VDJ and CDR3 were profiled, and genomic DNA was the template. TCRdb re-analysed the reads in MiXCR, keeping a single row per CDR3 protein. The profile shows a few hundred thousand distinct CDR3 sequences, about half of them singletons. The genes are TRBV5-5 and TRBJ1-2; 7 bases map to TRBD1. This TCR derives from a human donor with aplastic anemia. Input material: sorted CD4+, CD8+, or CD8+CD57+ T cells (not recorded which) from PBMCs. DNA of the CDR3: TGTGCCAGCAGGTCACAGGGGAATGGAAACACCTTC. Translating gives CASRSQGNGNTF.